Listed below are T cell receptor beta chains from one sample, sequenced in a study of T-cell reconstitution after alpha-beta-depleted transplantation in children. TCRdb independently ran MiXCR on the PCR reads; one entry per CDR3 protein. The sample records roughly 590,000 distinct CDR3 sequences, around 17% being singletons. The sample was PBMCs from the stem cell graft donor, taken from the stem cell graft. The receptors were sampled from a human donor who donated a stem cell graft to a child with acute myeloid leukemia. CDR3s include the opening cysteine and the closing phenylalanine or tryptophan. D genes are given only for firm matches. Rows give clone size only sometimes, using once, few, many, or a class for an expanded clone.

clone size,J gene,D gene,V gene,CDR3 DNA,CDR3 protein
-,TRBJ2-1,-,TRBV13,TGTGCCAGCAGCTTAGGAGGTGGGGCCGCTAACAATGAGCAGTTCTTC,CASSLGGGAANNEQFF
few,TRBJ2-2,-,TRBV29-1,TGCAGCGTAACAGAGACGTCGTCCGGGGAGCTGTTTTTT,CSVTETSSGELFF
few,TRBJ2-2,-,TRBV20-1,TGCAGTGCATACCTCCGGGGGCTAGCGTCCGGGGAGCTGTTTTTT,CSAYLRGLASGELFF
-,TRBJ1-1,TRBD1,TRBV12-3/TRBV12-4,TGTGCCAGCAGTCCACAGGGGTATGGGCGAACTGAAGCTTTCTTT,CASSPQGYGRTEAFF
many,TRBJ2-7,TRBD1,TRBV20-1,TGCAGTGCTAGAAAGGGGACAGGGGGAGTATACGAGCAGTACTTC,CSARKGTGGVYEQYF
many,TRBJ1-3,-,TRBV20-1,TGCAGTGCTAGAGCCTTCGGACTTACTGGAAACACCATATATTTT,CSARAFGLTGNTIYF
many,TRBJ2-3,-,TRBV7-9,TGTGCCAGCAGCCCCATAGGGCCTAGCACAGATACGCAGTATTTT,CASSPIGPSTDTQYF
many,TRBJ2-7,-,TRBV7-2,TGTGCCAGCAGCTTAGGGCGGCTCCAGTACTTC,CASSLGRLQYF
-,TRBJ1-1,-,TRBV12-3/TRBV12-4,TGTGCCAGCAGTCGGGGGGGGGATCATACTGAAGCTTTCTTT,CASSRGGDHTEAFF
many,TRBJ2-3,TRBD2,TRBV20-1,TGCAGTGCTGTCCGGGCTAGCGGGGGGAGGGGCACAGATACGCAGTATTTT,CSAVRASGGRGTDTQYF
many,TRBJ1-4,TRBD1,TRBV20-1,TGCAGTGCTAGTCAGGGGGCGGGTGAAAAACTGTTTTTT,CSASQGAGEKLFF
-,TRBJ1-2,-,TRBV30,TGTGCCTGGAGTGTAGGCACGTATGGCTACACCTTC,CAWSVGTYGYTF
-,TRBJ2-7,TRBD1,TRBV7-2,TGTGCCAGCAGCTCGCAACTGCAAGGACAGGGGGCCTACGAGCAGTACTTC,CASSSQLQGQGAYEQYF
few,TRBJ2-1,-,TRBV7-2,TGTGCCAGCAGCTCCTACGGCGAGGGGCCCTACAATGAGCAGTTCTTC,CASSSYGEGPYNEQFF
-,TRBJ1-2,-,TRBV5-5,TGTGCCAGCAGCTTCACGCAAGCCTATGGCTACACCTTC,CASSFTQAYGYTF
-,TRBJ1-2,-,TRBV7-8,TGTGCCAGCAGCTTAGCGCCAACAGGGTCCAGCTATGGCTACACCTTC,CASSLAPTGSSYGYTF
-,TRBJ1-5,-,TRBV7-2,TGTGCCAGCAGCCTTGGTGGAAGGGAGACACTTAGCAATCAGCCCCAGCATTTT,CASSLGGRETLSNQPQHF
many,TRBJ1-1,-,TRBV5-5,TGTGCCAGCAGCTCAATGGGGACTGAAGCTTTCTTT,CASSSMGTEAFF
-,TRBJ2-3,TRBD2,TRBV27,TGTGCCAGCAGTATATTCGGGCGGGGGGGCACAGATACGCAGTATTTT,CASSIFGRGGTDTQYF
many,TRBJ1-2,-,TRBV15,TGTGCCACCAGCACCCAGACGGAAGACTATGGCTACACCTTC,CATSTQTEDYGYTF
-,TRBJ2-7,TRBD2,TRBV9,TGTGCCAGCAGCCCGGGGGGGGGTTATGACGAGCAGTACTTC,CASSPGGGYDEQYF
many,TRBJ1-5,TRBD1,TRBV27,TGTGCCAGCAGTTTTACCGGGACAGGTCTGTTTCAGCCCCAGCATTTT,CASSFTGTGLFQPQHF
-,TRBJ2-1,TRBD2,TRBV7-9,TGTGCCAGCAGCTTAGGTTCGGGGGGGGGAAACAATGAGCAGTTCTTC,CASSLGSGGGNNEQFF
few,TRBJ2-7,-,TRBV28,TGTGCCAGCAGTTTATCAGGGATCTCCTACGAGCAGTACTTC,CASSLSGISYEQYF